Detailed here is one T cell receptor beta chain. Its target is unknown. Trimming stripped 1 base from V and 15 bases from J, with 28 bases between. Germline V gene sequence: CDR1 SGHAT, CDR2 FQNNGV. CDR3 length equals 17 residues. The PCR contained 60 Vbeta and 13 Jbeta primers. TCRdb's copy holds only in-frame clones and misses some; the assay was immunoSEQ multiplex PCR. The sample holds roughly 80,000 clones, roughly 79% seen once. This entry comes from a study of cytomegalovirus exposure and HLA in healthy donors. About the research overall: Genotyping of some 390 donors showed that about 84% belonged to the Caucasian-associated ancestry cluster.

Whole-study findings and limits: Association of some 18,000 TCR beta sequences with HLA alleles was found at 0.05 false discovery rate in a later analysis. Previous analysis showed most TCR beta V segments were productive about 87% or about 30% of the time. Roughly uniform sequencing depth across donors was assumed, possibly incorrectly.

The genes are TRBV11-2 and TRBJ2-1, with D unclear. The TCR originated in a woman in her 30s in good health and CMV-seronegative. Sequencing used PBMCs. CDR3: CASSLGSGTALARVSFF. Here the CDR3 DNA reads TGTGCCAGCAGCTTAGGATCCGGAACTGCCCTGGCTAGAGTGTCGTTCTTC.